These 18 T cell receptor beta chains were sequenced from one sample in a study of early T cells in non-severe SARS-CoV-2 infection listed by TCRdb under 2021. Library prep was done by 5' RACE. TCRdb lists the instrument as NextSeq 500. Using fastp trimming at Q25 and MiXCR clonotype assembly, TCRdb reanalyzed the public sequencing data and kept in-frame beta chains. Entries are consolidated by CDR3 protein sequence, retaining the most common genes and DNA. The sample table records 65,000 to 95,000 distinct CDR3 sequences; roughly a sixth of these occur just once. The ten top clones hold roughly 3% of the sample. Sequencing was carried out using whole blood. The receptors originated from an adult who was a healthcare worker with PCR-confirmed SARS-CoV-2 infection or an uninfected control (not recorded which).

The genes are TRBV29-1 and TRBJ2-1; 8 nucleotides match TRBD2. Trimming cost V 8 bases and J 2 bases; bases outside gene matches: 8. The CDR3 consists of 14 residues. From germline, CDR1 is SQVTM and CDR2 ANQGSEA. The CDR3 region is CSSSVAGTYNEQFF. DNA for the CDR3: TGCAGCTCCTCCGTAGCGGGAACCTACAATGAGCAGTTCTTC.

This clonotype was seen many times. This chain links TRBV20-1 with TRBJ1-2; D unresolved. The germline gives CDR1 DFQATT, CDR2 SNEGSKA (reference sequence). The CDR3 extends over 14 amino acids. V was pared by 1 base and J by 5 bases, with 14 bases between. In DNA, the CDR3 is TGCAGTGCTAGAGCGCCCGCAAGCAAATATGGCTACACCTTC. The encoded protein is CSARAPASKYGYTF.

The genes are TRBV4-1 and TRBJ2-1, with TRBD2 matching over 9 bases. The germline CDR1 and CDR2 sequences are MGHRA and YSYEKL. Trimming cost V 0 bases and J 4 bases; bases outside gene matches: 7. The CDR3 runs 17 residues. The CDR3 region has the DNA TGCGCCAGCAGCCAAGATACCGCGGGAGGGGCTTACAATGAGCAGTTCTTC. Translating gives CASSQDTAGGAYNEQFF.

The chain is built from TRBV14 and TRBJ2-5, with 9 bases fitting TRBD2. J gave up 7 bases and V 6 bases, and 9 bases lay outside the gene matches. Germline loops: CDR1 SGHDN, CDR2 FVKESK. This CDR3 spans 14 amino acids. CDR3 DNA: TGTGCCAGCAGACACAGCGGGGGGCCCGCGACCCAGTACTTC. The encoded protein is CASRHSGGPATQYF.

In this sample, this clonotype turned up a few times. The genes are TRBV7-6 and TRBJ2-7; a possible D gene is TRBD1 (6 bases). The CDR3 consists of 15 residues. V shed 5 bases and J shed 3 bases, with 17 bases lying between them. Germline values: CDR1 SGHVS, CDR2 FNYEAQ. The CDR3: CASSLRQASLYEQYF. CDR3 sequence (DNA): TGTGCCAGCAGCCTCCGACAGGCCTCTCTCTACGAGCAGTACTTC. The full variable domain, completed using reference TRBV7-6 and TRBJ2-7, is GAGVSQSPRYKVTKRGQDVALRCDPISGHVSLYWYRQALGQGPEFLTYFNYEAQQDKSGLPNDRFSAERPEGSISTLTIQRTEQRDSAMYRCASSLRQASLYEQYFGPGTRLTVT.

This clonotype was seen more than once but under ten times. The chain joins TRBV29-1 to TRBJ2-1, with D perhaps TRBD2 (6 bases). This CDR3 has 12 residues. Trimming removed 6 bases from V and 5 bases from J, with 11 bases in between. CDR1 is SQVTM, CDR2 ANQGSEA, per germline. CDR3 bases: TGCAGCGTGGTGGAGGGGAACAATGAGCAGTTCTTC. Its protein product is CSVVEGNNEQFF.

This rearrangement joins TRBV29-1 to TRBJ2-3; possibly TRBD1 or TRBD2 for D (6 bases each). The V and J ends lost 7 bases and 5 bases respectively, with 13 bases between them. CDR1 is SQVTM and CDR2 is ANQGSEA in the germline V gene. The CDR3 sequence is 12 residues long. The CDR3 nucleotides are TGCAGCGCGGGGGCCGCCCTAGATACGCAGTATTTT. This sequence encodes CSAGAALDTQYF.

The J gene is TRBJ2-2, the V gene TRBV12-5, with a possible D match to TRBD2 (6 bases). Germline V lookup: CDR1 LGHNT, CDR2 FRNRAP. This CDR3 has 15 residues. V was cut by 5 bases and J by 1 base, with 11 bases left in between. Written as DNA, the CDR3 is TGTGCTAGTGGTGCTGGAGGGATGAACACCGGGGAGCTGTTTTTT. Protein sequence: CASGAGGMNTGELFF.

J is TRBJ2-2 and V is TRBV7-6; D might be TRBD1 or TRBD2, each matching 5 bases. The CDR3 extends over 15 amino acids. Germline lookup yields CDR1 SGHVS and CDR2 FNYEAQ. The V gene lost 4 bases and the J gene lost 3 bases, with 12 bases spanning the gap. CDR3 sequence: CASSYPGRHTGELFF. CDR3 DNA: TGTGCCAGCAGCTATCCGGGACGTCACACCGGGGAGCTGTTTTTT.

This clonotype was seen only a few times. V gene TRBV10-3 combines with J gene TRBJ1-6; 8 bases align to TRBD1. This CDR3 is 14 amino acids long. V was clipped by 3 bases and J by 8 bases; unmatched bases: 3. The germline CDR1 and CDR2 sequences are ENHRY and SYGVKD. The CDR3 loop is CAISDRGLDSPLHF. The CDR3 DNA follows: TGTGCCATCAGTGACAGGGGGCTGGATTCACCCCTCCACTTT.

V and J are TRBV28 and TRBJ1-2; D is unclear. The germline V and J ends were trimmed by 6 bases and 4 bases, with 9 bases remaining between them. Germline V gene sequence: CDR1 MDHEN, CDR2 SYDVKM. The CDR3 runs 12 residues. CDR3 amino acids: CASRAGVYGYTF. The CDR3 region has the DNA TGTGCCAGCAGGGCGGGAGTCTATGGCTACACCTTC.

This chain links TRBV11-2 with TRBJ1-6; D ambiguous. Trimming removed 1 base at V and 8 bases at J, with 9 bases between. Germline V gene lookup returns CDR1 SGHAT and CDR2 FQNNGV. This CDR3 has 14 amino acids. Here the CDR3 DNA reads TGTGCCAGCAGCTTAGGACCGGTTCATTCACCCCTCCACTTT. Amino acid sequence: CASSLGPVHSPLHF.

The chain carries TRBV12-3 or TRBV12-4 and TRBJ2-3; D gene ambiguous. The CDR3 is 16 amino acids. Trimming removed 1 base from V and 2 bases from J, with 13 bases in between. The CDR3 DNA reads TGTGCCAGCAGTTTAGGATCAGGAGCAGCCACAGATACGCAGTATTTT. It yields the protein CASSLGSGAATDTQYF.

The chain recombines TRBV18 with TRBJ2-1; D gene ambiguous. CDR1 and CDR2 (germline): KGHSH, LQKENI. This CDR3 has 14 residues. V shed 6 bases and J shed 2 bases, with 11 bases lying between them. Written as DNA, the CDR3 is TGTGCCAGCTCCCCCGAGGCTGCCTACAATGAGCAGTTCTTC. Amino acids: CASSPEAAYNEQFF.

This clonotype turned up a few times. The chain couples TRBV12-3 or TRBV12-4 to TRBJ1-2; D is unclear. The CDR3 runs to 13 residues. Trimming removed 2 bases from V and 4 bases from J, with 8 bases in between. The CDR3 nucleotides read TGTGCCAGCAGTTTATATGGCCCCTATGGCTACACCTTC. Encoded protein: CASSLYGPYGYTF.

This clonotype has just a few counts. The chain carries TRBV5-5 and TRBJ2-1; 11 nucleotides line up with TRBD1. After removal of 4 bases from V and 3 bases from J, the junction contained 3 bases not matched to a gene. The length of the CDR3 is 15 residues. Germline V gives CDR1 SGHKS, CDR2 YYEKEE (reference sequence). The CDR3 sequence: CASSPGQGVYNEQFF. In nucleotides, the CDR3 is TGTGCCAGCAGCCCGGGACAGGGGGTCTACAATGAGCAGTTCTTC.

The CDR3 DNA is TGTGCCAGCCCTACCCCTGATGCTAACTATGGCTACACCTTC. Its translation is CASPTPDANYGYTF. The chain links TRBV2 to TRBJ1-2; D gene unclear. CDR3 length: 14 residues. Germline V gene data show CDR1 as SNHLY and CDR2 as FYNNEI. V was clipped by 8 bases and J by 0 bases, with 13 bases between them.

The chain links TRBV20-1 to TRBJ2-7, with D possibly TRBD2 on 6 matching bases. The CDR3 is made up of 15 amino acids. V was pared by 3 bases and J by 2 bases, with 17 bases between. Germline V gene data show CDR1 as DFQATT and CDR2 as SNEGSKA (reference sequence). The CDR3 spells CSARVPGLPTYEQYF. CDR3 in DNA: TGCAGTGCTAGGGTACCGGGACTCCCAACCTACGAGCAGTACTTC.